The rows below give T cell receptor beta chains drawn from one sample of a study of OX40 agonist ivuxolimab in advanced cancers. Method: immunoSEQ multiplex PCR; TCRdb's copy keeps in-frame clones and lacks some. Here the sample spans just under 60,000 clones, about 90% being singletons. Source: CD4+ or CD8+ T cells sorted from blood, taken in a trial of the OX40 agonist ivuxolimab. These receptors were obtained from an adult with an advanced solid tumor such as melanoma, head and neck, liver or kidney cancer. Each CDR3 is given with its conserved first and last residue. Fields, in order: clone size, V gene, D gene, CDR3 length, J gene, CDR3 protein, CDR3 DNA. A D gene is named only where the DNA matches it firmly. Clone size is stated in some rows and not others, as once, few, many or a class when expanded.

abundance: .
v_gene: TRBV7-3
d_gene: TRBD2
len: 14
j_gene: TRBJ2-3
CDR3aa: CASSLSSGGATQYF
CDR3nt: TGTGCCAGCAGCTTAAGTAGCGGGGGGGCCACCCAGTATTTT

abundance: once
v_gene: TRBV27
d_gene: TRBD1
len: 16
j_gene: TRBJ2-7
CDR3aa: CASSLSMTGTYYEQYF
CDR3nt: TGTGCCAGCAGTTTATCGATGACAGGGACCTACTACGAGCAGTACTTC

abundance: .
v_gene: TRBV5-5
d_gene: .
len: 14
j_gene: TRBJ2-3
CDR3aa: CASSLEGVTDTQYF
CDR3nt: TGTGCCAGCAGCTTGGAGGGGGTCACAGATACGCAGTATTTT

abundance: .
v_gene: TRBV6-1
d_gene: .
len: 21
j_gene: TRBJ2-3
CDR3aa: CASSEAVVGLTSFGRTDTQYF
CDR3nt: TGTGCCAGCAGTGAAGCGGTGGTAGGGCTTACTAGCTTTGGGCGCACAGATACGCAGTATTTT

abundance: .
v_gene: TRBV5-1
d_gene: .
len: 15
j_gene: TRBJ1-1
CDR3aa: CASSFAGMGNTEAFF
CDR3nt: TGCGCCAGCAGCTTTGCAGGAATGGGTAACACTGAAGCTTTCTTT

abundance: .
v_gene: TRBV29-1
d_gene: TRBD2
len: 15
j_gene: TRBJ2-3
CDR3aa: CSTDRAGLNTDTQYF
CDR3nt: TGCAGCACCGACCGAGCGGGATTGAACACAGATACGCAGTATTTT

abundance: .
v_gene: TRBV9
d_gene: .
len: 12
j_gene: TRBJ2-1
CDR3aa: CASSVEGGGQFF
CDR3nt: TGTGCCAGCAGCGTAGAGGGCGGTGGGCAGTTCTTC

abundance: .
v_gene: TRBV14
d_gene: .
len: 12
j_gene: TRBJ2-5
CDR3aa: CASSQDPETQYF
CDR3nt: TGTGCCAGCAGCCAAGATCCCGAGACCCAGTACTTC

abundance: .
v_gene: TRBV29-1
d_gene: TRBD2
len: 16
j_gene: TRBJ2-1
CDR3aa: CSVEGATGLAVNEQFF
CDR3nt: TGCAGCGTTGAAGGGGCGACAGGACTAGCGGTAAATGAGCAGTTCTTC

abundance: .
v_gene: TRBV5-5
d_gene: .
len: 13
j_gene: TRBJ2-1
CDR3aa: CASSLAGINEQFF
CDR3nt: TGTGCCAGCAGCTTGGCTGGGATCAATGAGCAGTTCTTC

abundance: .
v_gene: TRBV28
d_gene: TRBD2
len: 15
j_gene: TRBJ2-7
CDR3aa: CASGPLAGGGAEQYF
CDR3nt: TGTGCCAGCGGACCACTAGCGGGGGGTGGAGCCGAGCAGTACTTC

abundance: .
v_gene: TRBV19
d_gene: .
len: 15
j_gene: TRBJ1-3
CDR3aa: CASSIVRQAGNTIYF
CDR3nt: TGTGCCAGTAGTATAGTTCGACAGGCTGGAAACACCATATATTTT

abundance: once
v_gene: TRBV11-2
d_gene: .
len: 16
j_gene: TRBJ2-4
CDR3aa: CASSSPGASLKNIQYF
CDR3nt: TGTGCCAGCAGCTCCCCGGGCGCTAGCCTCAAAAACATTCAGTACTTC

abundance: .
v_gene: TRBV28
d_gene: TRBD1
len: 11
j_gene: TRBJ1-2
CDR3aa: CAIGTDYGYTF
CDR3nt: TGTGCCATCGGGACAGACTATGGCTACACCTTC

abundance: once
v_gene: TRBV27
d_gene: TRBD2
len: 16
j_gene: TRBJ2-7
CDR3aa: CASSLSGTSVSYEQYF
CDR3nt: TGTGCCAGCAGTTTATCCGGGACTAGCGTTTCCTACGAGCAGTACTTC

abundance: .
v_gene: TRBV28
d_gene: .
len: 14
j_gene: TRBJ2-7
CDR3aa: CASSFWQTNHEQYF
CDR3nt: TGTGCCAGCAGTTTCTGGCAGACTAACCACGAGCAGTACTTC

abundance: .
v_gene: TRBV4-1
d_gene: .
len: 15
j_gene: TRBJ2-3
CDR3aa: CASSQIVATTDTQYF
CDR3nt: TGCGCCAGCAGCCAAATTGTAGCGACTACAGATACGCAGTATTTT

abundance: .
v_gene: TRBV28
d_gene: .
len: 14
j_gene: TRBJ2-3
CDR3aa: CASSLTGSTDTQYF
CDR3nt: TGTGCCAGCAGTTTGACGGGGTCCACAGATACGCAGTATTTT

abundance: .
v_gene: TRBV5-6
d_gene: .
len: 11
j_gene: TRBJ2-7
CDR3aa: CASSMTYWQYF
CDR3nt: TGTGCCAGCAGCATGACGTACTGGCAGTACTTC

abundance: .
v_gene: TRBV5-8
d_gene: .
len: 16
j_gene: TRBJ1-5
CDR3aa: CASSLIGPVSNQPQHF
CDR3nt: TGTGCCAGCAGCCTGATAGGACCCGTTAGCAATCAGCCCCAGCATTTT

abundance: .
v_gene: TRBV7-9
d_gene: TRBD1
len: 14
j_gene: TRBJ2-7
CDR3aa: CATDGDRGWYEQYF
CDR3nt: TGTGCCACCGACGGGGACAGGGGTTGGTACGAGCAGTACTTC

abundance: .
v_gene: TRBV28
d_gene: .
len: 14
j_gene: TRBJ2-7
CDR3aa: CASSLQGTVYEQCF
CDR3nt: TGTGCCAGCAGTTTACAGGGGACGGTCTACGAGCAGTGCTTC

abundance: .
v_gene: TRBV4-2
d_gene: .
len: 14
j_gene: TRBJ2-2
CDR3aa: CASSQDTSSGELFF
CDR3nt: TGTGCCAGCAGCCAAGATACTAGCTCCGGGGAGCTGTTTTTT

abundance: .
v_gene: TRBV14
d_gene: .
len: 15
j_gene: TRBJ1-2
CDR3aa: CASSPPGLDGRGYTF
CDR3nt: TGTGCCAGCAGCCCCCCGGGGTTAGACGGTCGTGGCTACACCTTC

abundance: .
v_gene: TRBV9
d_gene: .
len: 13
j_gene: TRBJ2-1
CDR3aa: CASSPSSYNEQFF
CDR3nt: TGTGCCAGCAGCCCGAGCTCCTACAATGAGCAGTTCTTC

abundance: .
v_gene: TRBV28
d_gene: TRBD2
len: 22
j_gene: TRBJ2-1
CDR3aa: CASSLRTGGRSKTSGRIDEQFF
CDR3nt: TGTGCCAGCAGTTTAAGGACAGGGGGCAGGTCTAAGACTAGCGGGAGGATAGATGAGCAGTTCTTC

abundance: .
v_gene: TRBV7-9
d_gene: TRBD2
len: 16
j_gene: TRBJ2-7
CDR3aa: CASSPAGLARAYEQYF
CDR3nt: TGTGCCAGCAGCCCGGCTGGACTAGCGAGGGCCTACGAGCAGTACTTC

abundance: .
v_gene: TRBV5-4
d_gene: .
len: 11
j_gene: TRBJ2-1
CDR3aa: CASRLANEQFF
CDR3nt: TGTGCCAGCAGGCTAGCCAATGAGCAGTTCTTC

abundance: once
v_gene: TRBV27
d_gene: .
len: 14
j_gene: TRBJ2-7
CDR3aa: CASSPQVHPYEQYF
CDR3nt: TGTGCCAGCAGTCCACAGGTTCACCCCTACGAGCAGTACTTC

abundance: .
v_gene: TRBV19
d_gene: .
len: 13
j_gene: TRBJ1-2
CDR3aa: CASSSPGNYGYTF
CDR3nt: TGTGCCAGTAGTTCCCCAGGGAACTATGGCTACACCTTC

abundance: .
v_gene: TRBV4-1
d_gene: .
len: 14
j_gene: TRBJ2-3
CDR3aa: CASSQARAADTQYF
CDR3nt: TGCGCCAGCAGCCAAGCCCGGGCAGCAGATACGCAGTATTTT

abundance: few
v_gene: TRBV9
d_gene: .
len: 17
j_gene: TRBJ2-3
CDR3aa: CASSAGRSTLNTDTQYF
CDR3nt: TGTGCCAGCAGCGCGGGACGGAGTACTCTTAACACAGATACGCAGTATTTT

abundance: .
v_gene: TRBV19
d_gene: .
len: 17
j_gene: TRBJ2-1
CDR3aa: CASSIIVVTGGINEQFF
CDR3nt: TGTGCCAGTAGTATAATCGTAGTGACGGGCGGGATCAATGAGCAGTTCTTC

abundance: .
v_gene: TRBV28
d_gene: TRBD1
len: 17
j_gene: TRBJ1-5
CDR3aa: CASSPEGTGALHQPQHF
CDR3nt: TGTGCCAGCAGTCCCGAAGGGACAGGGGCTCTCCATCAGCCCCAGCATTTT

abundance: .
v_gene: TRBV4-2
d_gene: TRBD2
len: 15
j_gene: TRBJ2-5
CDR3aa: CASSTLAGGQETQYF
CDR3nt: TGTGCCAGCAGCACGCTAGCGGGAGGGCAAGAGACCCAGTACTTC

abundance: .
v_gene: TRBV7-8
d_gene: TRBD2
len: 17
j_gene: TRBJ2-2
CDR3aa: CASSGGLAGMYTGELFF
CDR3nt: TGTGCCAGCAGCGGAGGACTAGCGGGGATGTATACCGGGGAGCTGTTTTTT

abundance: .
v_gene: TRBV28
d_gene: .
len: 13
j_gene: TRBJ2-7
CDR3aa: CASSLGGLGEQYF
CDR3nt: TGTGCCAGCAGTTTAGGGGGTTTGGGAGAGCAGTACTTC

abundance: once
v_gene: TRBV27
d_gene: .
len: 16
j_gene: TRBJ2-5
CDR3aa: CASSLSFRDYQETQYF
CDR3nt: TGTGCCAGCAGTTTATCTTTCCGGGACTACCAAGAGACCCAGTACTTC

abundance: .
v_gene: TRBV27
d_gene: .
len: 14
j_gene: TRBJ1-3
CDR3aa: CASALSSSGNTIYF
CDR3nt: TGTGCCAGCGCCTTGAGTTCCTCTGGAAACACCATATATTTT

abundance: .
v_gene: TRBV4-1
d_gene: .
len: 15
j_gene: TRBJ2-3
CDR3aa: CASSQEAGRTDTQYF
CDR3nt: TGCGCCAGCAGCCAAGAGGCGGGAAGGACAGATACGCAGTATTTT

abundance: .
v_gene: TRBV7-8
d_gene: .
len: 13
j_gene: TRBJ2-3
CDR3aa: CASAQRQADTQYF
CDR3nt: TGTGCCAGCGCTCAACGCCAAGCGGATACGCAGTATTTT

abundance: .
v_gene: TRBV5-4
d_gene: .
len: 16
j_gene: TRBJ1-1
CDR3aa: CASSLGSHVGNTEAFF
CDR3nt: TGTGCCAGCAGCTTGGGCAGCCACGTTGGTAACACTGAAGCTTTCTTT

abundance: .
v_gene: TRBV9
d_gene: .
len: 15
j_gene: TRBJ2-7
CDR3aa: CASSVAAGPSYEQYF
CDR3nt: TGTGCCAGCAGCGTAGCCGCGGGGCCCAGCTACGAGCAGTACTTC

abundance: once
v_gene: TRBV27
d_gene: .
len: 13
j_gene: TRBJ2-1
CDR3aa: CASSRGPGVEQFF
CDR3nt: TGTGCCAGCAGTCGGGGGCCGGGGGTTGAGCAGTTCTTC

abundance: .
v_gene: TRBV6-5
d_gene: .
len: 14
j_gene: TRBJ2-7
CDR3aa: CASSLRTPAYEQYF
CDR3nt: TGTGCCAGCAGTTTACGGACTCCAGCCTACGAGCAGTACTTC

abundance: .
v_gene: TRBV4-2
d_gene: .
len: 16
j_gene: TRBJ2-1
CDR3aa: CASSPRMGGSWNEQFF
CDR3nt: TGTGCCAGCAGTCCCCGGATGGGCGGGTCATGGAATGAGCAGTTCTTC

abundance: .
v_gene: TRBV6-5
d_gene: .
len: 12
j_gene: TRBJ2-7
CDR3aa: CASMDSGYEQYF
CDR3nt: TGTGCCAGCATGGATAGCGGCTACGAGCAGTACTTC

abundance: once
v_gene: TRBV7-9
d_gene: TRBD2
len: 15
j_gene: TRBJ2-3
CDR3aa: CASSSSGTTTDTQYF
CDR3nt: TGTGCCAGCAGCTCCTCCGGGACTACCACAGATACGCAGTATTTT

abundance: once
v_gene: TRBV5-5
d_gene: .
len: 14
j_gene: TRBJ1-5
CDR3aa: CASSLAGSNQPQHF
CDR3nt: TGTGCCAGCAGCTTGGCGGGGAGCAATCAGCCCCAGCATTTT

abundance: .
v_gene: TRBV5-1
d_gene: .
len: 15
j_gene: TRBJ2-7
CDR3aa: CASSLVGVESGEQYF
CDR3nt: TGCGCCAGCAGCTTGGTCGGAGTAGAATCTGGCGAGCAGTACTTC

abundance: once
v_gene: TRBV6-4
d_gene: TRBD2
len: 17
j_gene: TRBJ2-1
CDR3aa: CASSDSSGRAGYNEQFF
CDR3nt: TGTGCCAGCAGTGACTCGAGCGGGAGGGCCGGGTACAATGAGCAGTTCTTC

abundance: once
v_gene: TRBV5-5
d_gene: .
len: 12
j_gene: TRBJ2-1
CDR3aa: CASSPTDNEQFF
CDR3nt: TGTGCCAGCAGCCCCACGGACAATGAGCAGTTCTTC

abundance: .
v_gene: TRBV2
d_gene: TRBD2
len: 16
j_gene: TRBJ2-1
CDR3aa: CASRGGLAGVSNEQFF
CDR3nt: TGTGCCAGCAGGGGGGGACTAGCGGGAGTAAGCAATGAGCAGTTCTTC

abundance: .
v_gene: TRBV7-9
d_gene: .
len: 13
j_gene: TRBJ2-7
CDR3aa: CASSLVQSYEQYF
CDR3nt: TGTGCCAGCAGCTTAGTTCAATCCTACGAGCAGTACTTC

abundance: .
v_gene: TRBV5-4
d_gene: .
len: 12
j_gene: TRBJ1-2
CDR3aa: CASSPGTSGYTF
CDR3nt: TGTGCCAGCAGTCCAGGGACTTCTGGCTACACCTTC

abundance: .
v_gene: TRBV5-1
d_gene: TRBD1
len: 15
j_gene: TRBJ1-3
CDR3aa: CASSWDRGPGNTIYF
CDR3nt: TGCGCCAGCAGTTGGGACAGGGGGCCTGGAAACACCATATATTTT